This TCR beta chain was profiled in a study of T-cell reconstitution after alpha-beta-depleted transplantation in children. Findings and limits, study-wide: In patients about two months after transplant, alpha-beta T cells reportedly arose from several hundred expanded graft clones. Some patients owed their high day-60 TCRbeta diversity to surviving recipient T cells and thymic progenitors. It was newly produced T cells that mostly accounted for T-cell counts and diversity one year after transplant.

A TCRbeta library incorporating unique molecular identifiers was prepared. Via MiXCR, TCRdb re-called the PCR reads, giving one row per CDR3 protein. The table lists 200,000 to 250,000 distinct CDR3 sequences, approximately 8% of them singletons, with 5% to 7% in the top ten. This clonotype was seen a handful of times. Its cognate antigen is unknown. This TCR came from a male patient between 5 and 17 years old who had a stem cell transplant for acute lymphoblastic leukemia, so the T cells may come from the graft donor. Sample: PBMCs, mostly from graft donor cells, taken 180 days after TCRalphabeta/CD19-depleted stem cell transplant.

DNA for the CDR3: TGTGCCACAGGGACAGGCAGGGGCACAGATACGCAGTATTTT. Its translation is CATGTGRGTDTQYF. The chain carries TRBV5-4 and TRBJ2-3; 8 nucleotides align to TRBD1. The CDR3 is 14 amino acids. V gave up 9 bases and J gave up 1 base; unmatched junction bases: 7. Germline values: CDR1 SGHNT, CDR2 YYREEE (reference sequence).